What follows are 19 T cell receptor beta chains derived from one specimen sequenced in a study of blood T cell repertoires in COVID-19. Libraries were prepared by immunoSEQ multiplex PCR; TCRdb keeps only in-frame clonotypes and omits some of them. The sample has some 50,000 clones, 84% seen once. Input material: peripheral blood. The source of these receptors is a man aged 45-65 years with acute or convalescent COVID-19.

CDR3 in amino acids: CASSLDRRGPNTDTQYF. The CDR3, as DNA: TGTGCCAGCAGCTTAGATCGGCGGGGGCCTAACACAGATACGCAGTATTTT. The chain combines TRBV11-2 with TRBJ2-3, with D possibly matching TRBD2 (7 bases). Trimming took 0 bases from V and 2 from J, leaving 15 bases between them. Germline V gene sequence: CDR1 SGHAT, CDR2 FQNNGV. There are 17 residues in the CDR3.

This clone was seen a handful of times. The V and J genes are TRBV4-1 and TRBJ2-3, with 10 bases that match TRBD1. V lost 3 bases and J lost 4; bases outside the gene matches: 4. This CDR3 region has 15 residues. Germline assignment: CDR1 MGHRA and CDR2 YSYEKL. The CDR3 here is CASSQGTGAADTQYF. Written as DNA, the CDR3 is TGCGCCAGCAGCCAGGGGACAGGGGCAGCAGATACGCAGTATTTT.

This chain uses TRBV30 with TRBJ1-6, with D possibly being TRBD1 (5 bases). Trimming stripped 0 bases from V and 6 bases from J, with 21 bases between. There are 18 residues in the CDR3. Germline V gives CDR1 GTSNPN, CDR2 SVGIG (reference sequence). The CDR3, as DNA: TGTGCCTGGAGTGTAGGCCGTTTTGGTGGGAGGGGTAATTCACCCCTCCACTTT. It codes for CAWSVGRFGGRGNSPLHF.

Written as DNA, the CDR3 is TGTGCCAGCAGCTTAGTGGACAGACCCTACGAGCAGTACTTC. Translating it yields CASSLVDRPYEQYF. V is TRBV11-2 and J is TRBJ2-7, with TRBD1 as a possible D gene (6 bases). The CDR3 is 14 residues long. With 1 base removed from V and 2 bases from J, the gap between germline ends came to 9 bases. Germline V CDR1 and CDR2: SGHAT, FQNNGV.

The gene calls are TRBV15 and TRBJ2-2, with D unclear. This CDR3 spans 14 amino acids. V lost 3 bases to trimming and J lost 5 bases, with 10 bases between them. CDR1 and CDR2 (germline): LNHNV, YYDKDF (reference sequence). The chain's CDR3 is CATSSFVETGELFF. As DNA, the CDR3 is TGTGCCACCAGCAGCTTCGTGGAGACCGGGGAGCTGTTTTTT. The full variable domain, in which reference TRBV15 and TRBJ2-2 provide the parts outside the CDR3, is DAMVIQNPRYQVTQFGKPVTLSCSQTLNHNVMYWYQQKSSQAPKLLFHYYDKDFNNEADTPDNFQSRRPNTSFCFLDIRSPGLGDTAMYLCATSSFVETGELFFGEGSRLTVL.

The chain is built from TRBV28 and TRBJ1-5; TRBD1 matches 8 bases. The CDR3 runs to 15 residues. Unmatched junction bases numbered 6, after V lost 2 bases and J lost 6 bases. Germline V gene data show CDR1 as MDHEN and CDR2 as SYDVKM. The CDR3 DNA sequence: TGTGCCAGCAGTTTACGGACAGGGTTAGGTCAGCCCCAGCATTTT. Translating it yields CASSLRTGLGQPQHF.

The chain couples TRBV2 to TRBJ1-1; 8 nucleotides match TRBD1. Germline V CDR1 and CDR2: SNHLY, FYNNEI. The CDR3 length is 14 residues. Germline trimming cut 4 bases from V and 5 bases from J; bases unmatched to any gene: 6. The CDR3 reads CASSVFRQGTEAFF. The CDR3 DNA is TGTGCCAGCAGTGTTTTTAGACAGGGGACTGAAGCTTTCTTT.

This clone was picked up one time. The chain has TRBV2 and TRBJ2-7, with 8 bases aligning to TRBD1. The germline V gene encodes CDR1 SNHLY and CDR2 FYNNEI. CDR3 length equals 14 residues. V lost 5 bases, J lost 1 base, and 4 bases stayed unmatched. The chain's CDR3 is CASSPRGLSYEQYF. CDR3 nucleotides: TGTGCCAGCAGTCCCAGGGGGCTGTCCTACGAGCAGTACTTC.

The chain uses TRBV27 and TRBJ2-7, with a possible D match to TRBD2 (6 bases). V lost 6 bases and J 7 bases, leaving 13 bases between the germline ends. The CDR3 loop spans 12 amino acids. In germline, CDR1 is MNHEY, CDR2 SMNVEV (reference sequence). CDR3 DNA sequence: TGTGCCAGCAGCCTCGGAGGGTGGGAGCAGTACTTC. It translates to CASSLGGWEQYF.

The genes are TRBV6-6 and TRBJ2-3; D gene unclear. The V end was cut by 6 bases, the J end by 5 bases, with 18 bases between. The CDR3 loop spans 15 amino acids. Germline V gene data show CDR1 as MNHNY and CDR2 as SVGAGI (reference sequence). CDR3: CASRRIGSPQDTQYF. The CDR3 DNA is TGTGCCAGCAGAAGGATCGGGTCCCCACAAGATACGCAGTATTTT.

The chain employs TRBV3-1 (or the pseudogene TRBV3-2) and TRBJ2-1, with TRBD2 identical over 10 bases. The CDR3 has 15 amino acids. Germline assignment: CDR1 LGHDT and CDR2 YNNKEL (reference sequence). With V trimmed by 3 bases and J by 9 bases, 8 bases remained unmatched. The CDR3 nucleotides read TGTGCCAGCAGCCAGGGAACTAGCGGGATGGGTGAGCAGTTCTTC. Translating it yields CASSQGTSGMGEQFF.

The chain uses TRBV19 and TRBJ1-5; TRBD1 matches at 11 bases. Trimming removed 7 bases from V and 2 bases from J; junction bases left unmatched: 4. Germline assignment: CDR1 LNHDA and CDR2 SQIVND (reference sequence). This CDR3 has 15 residues. CDR3 loop: CASKKGQGGNQPQHF. CDR3 DNA: TGTGCCAGTAAAAAGGGACAGGGGGGCAATCAGCCCCAGCATTTT.

The V gene is TRBV13, the J gene TRBJ1-2; the D gene is possibly TRBD1 (6 bases). V was trimmed by 7 bases and J by 4 bases, leaving 22 bases between them. The CDR3 contains 16 residues. Per the germline V gene, CDR1 is PRHDT and CDR2 is FYEKMQ (reference sequence). The CDR3 region is CASTLTTGHRIYGYTF. CDR3 in DNA: TGTGCCAGCACGTTGACCACGGGACACAGGATCTATGGCTACACCTTC.

This clone showed up just once. The CDR3 nucleotides read TGTGCCAGCAGGAAGGGACAGGGGACTAGCGGGTGGAGGGTTAGGGAGCAGTTCTTC. It translates to CASRKGQGTSGWRVREQFF. The V and J genes are TRBV28 and TRBJ2-1, with 12 bases matching TRBD2. The V gene end was trimmed by 6 bases and the J gene end by 10 bases; junction bases not matched to a gene: 22. The CDR3 has 19 amino acids. Germline V lookup: CDR1 MDHEN, CDR2 SYDVKM.

The chain joins TRBV5-4 to TRBJ1-2; 12 bases map to TRBD1. V shed 6 bases and J 4 bases; nucleotides not matched to a gene: 7. The CDR3 consists of 15 residues. Germline loops: CDR1 SGHNT, CDR2 YYREEE (reference sequence). The CDR3 coding sequence is TGTGCCAGCAATCCGGGACAGGGGGCTATCTATGGCTACACCTTC. Translation gives CASNPGQGAIYGYTF.

The chain joins TRBV3-1 (or the pseudogene TRBV3-2) to TRBJ2-1, with 10 bases identical to TRBD2. The germline CDR1 and CDR2 sequences are LGHDT and YNNKEL (reference sequence). The CDR3 consists of 16 residues. The V and J ends lost 5 bases and 0 bases, in that order; junction bases with no gene match: 4. This CDR3 reads CASSELAGDSYNEQFF. CDR3 coding DNA: TGTGCCAGCAGCGAGCTAGCGGGGGACTCCTACAATGAGCAGTTCTTC.

V and J are TRBV5-1 and TRBJ2-6; D remains unclear. V lost 4 bases, J lost 0 bases, and 11 bases lay in between. Germline V gene data show CDR1 as SGHRS and CDR2 as YFSETQ. The CDR3 consists of 16 residues. CDR3 region: CASSPGQVSGANVLTF. Here the CDR3 DNA reads TGCGCCAGCAGCCCTGGCCAGGTCTCTGGGGCCAACGTCCTGACTTTC.

The V call is TRBV7-2, the J call TRBJ2-7, with D maybe TRBD2 (5 bases). The CDR3 runs to 15 residues. Germline assignment: CDR1 SGHTA and CDR2 FQGNSA. Trimming pared 1 base from V and 2 bases from J, leaving 12 bases between. The CDR3 here is CASSLGGRGAYEQYF. In DNA, the CDR3 is TGTGCCAGCAGCTTAGGAGGCCGGGGAGCCTACGAGCAGTACTTC.

The V call is TRBV2, the J call TRBJ1-5; D unclear. Germline lookup yields CDR1 SNHLY and CDR2 FYNNEI. Between the trimmed V and J ends, which lost 1 base and 1 base, there was a span of 11 bases. The CDR3 is 16 residues long. The CDR3 protein is CASSEEEQLSNQPQHF. The DNA of the CDR3 is TGTGCCAGCAGTGAAGAGGAACAGCTAAGCAATCAGCCCCAGCATTTT.